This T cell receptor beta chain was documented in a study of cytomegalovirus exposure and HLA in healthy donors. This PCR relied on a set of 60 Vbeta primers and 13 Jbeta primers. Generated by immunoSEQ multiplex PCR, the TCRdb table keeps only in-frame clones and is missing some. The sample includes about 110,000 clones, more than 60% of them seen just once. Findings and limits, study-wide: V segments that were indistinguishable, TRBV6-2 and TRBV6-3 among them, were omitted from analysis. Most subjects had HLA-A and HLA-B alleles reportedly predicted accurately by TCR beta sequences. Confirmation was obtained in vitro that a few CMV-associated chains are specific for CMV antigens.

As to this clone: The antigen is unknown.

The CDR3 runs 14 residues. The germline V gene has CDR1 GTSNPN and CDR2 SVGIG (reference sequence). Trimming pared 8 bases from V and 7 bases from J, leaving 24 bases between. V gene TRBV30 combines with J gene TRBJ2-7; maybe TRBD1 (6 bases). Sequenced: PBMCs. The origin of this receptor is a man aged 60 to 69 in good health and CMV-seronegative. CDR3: CARSKGGLVGEQYF. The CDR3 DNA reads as TGTGCCCGATCAAAAGGGGGTCTGGTAGGAGAGCAGTACTTC.